The T cell receptor (beta chain) under discussion was sequenced for a study of blood T cell repertoires in COVID-19. The CDR3 has 13 residues. V dropped 8 bases and J dropped 0 bases, with 8 bases sitting between them. CDR1 is WSHSY and CDR2 is SAAADI in the germline V gene. Sequencing used immunoSEQ multiplex PCR; TCRdb keeps in-frame clones, though not all of them. The table records a few hundred thousand clones, around 87% of them present only once. V and J are TRBV10-2 and TRBJ1-5; D is unclear. This clonotype was obtained from a man in his forties in a cohort exposed to, infected with or recovered from COVID-19 (not recorded which). Sequencing used PBMCs or T cells enriched from blood (not recorded which). The CDR3 is CASRAGSNQPQHF. CDR3 DNA sequence: TGCGCCAGCCGAGCTGGTAGCAATCAGCCCCAGCATTTT.